Sequencing of this T cell receptor (beta chain) was carried out in a study of graft-versus-host responses after intestinal transplantation. The overall study: Anti-thymocyte globulin induction was given to all recipients, followed by tacrolimus and steroids for about 3 years.

Assay used: immunoSEQ multiplex PCR; TCRdb lists only in-frame clones, some missing. Of about 86,000 clones listed, 88% are singletons. With regard to this clone: Its target is unknown.

The V end was cut by 5 bases, the J end by 0 bases, with 11 bases between. Germline V gives CDR1 SGHTA, CDR2 FQGNSA. The CDR3 has 14 residues. The clonotype was recovered from a human donor who was the organ donor for an intestinal transplant. V and J are TRBV7-2 and TRBJ2-7; no clear D gene. This sample comprised unstimulated CD4+ T cells sorted from spleen or lymph node cells, obtained before transplant. Here the CDR3 DNA reads TGTGCCAGCAGCATCGCCCCTAGCTCCTACGAGCAGTACTTC. Translated, it gives CASSIAPSSYEQYF. The entire variable domain, with the rest obtained from reference TRBV7-2 and TRBJ2-7, is as follows: GAGVSQSPSNKVTEKGKDVELRCDPISGHTALYWYRQSLGQGLEFLIYFQGNSAPDKSGLPSDRFSAERTGGSVSTLTIQRTQQEDSAVYLCASSIAPSSYEQYFGPGTRLTVT.